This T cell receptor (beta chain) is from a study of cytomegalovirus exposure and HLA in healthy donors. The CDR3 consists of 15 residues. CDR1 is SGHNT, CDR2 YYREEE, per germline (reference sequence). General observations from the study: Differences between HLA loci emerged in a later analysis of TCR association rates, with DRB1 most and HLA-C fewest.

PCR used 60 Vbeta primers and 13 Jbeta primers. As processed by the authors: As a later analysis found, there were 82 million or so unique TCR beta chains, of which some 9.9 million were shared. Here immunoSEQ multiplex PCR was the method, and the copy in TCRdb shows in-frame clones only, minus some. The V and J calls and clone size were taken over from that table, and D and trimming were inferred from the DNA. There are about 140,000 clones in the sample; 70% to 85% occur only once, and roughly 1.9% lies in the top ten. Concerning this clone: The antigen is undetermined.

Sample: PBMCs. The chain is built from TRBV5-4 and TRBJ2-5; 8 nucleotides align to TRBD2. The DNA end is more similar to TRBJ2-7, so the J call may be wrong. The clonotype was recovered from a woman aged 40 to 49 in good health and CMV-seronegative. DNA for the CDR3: TGTGCCAGCAGCTTGCTAGCGGGCGGGGCCTACGAGCAGTACTTC. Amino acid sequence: CASSLLAGGAYEQYF.